These 7 T cell receptor beta chains were sequenced from one sample in a study of blood T cell repertoires in COVID-19. TCRdb's table, derived via immunoSEQ multiplex PCR, lists solely in-frame clones and lacks some. The sample records 200,000 or so clones, around 85% being singletons. The sequenced sample was peripheral blood. These receptors all stem from a man between 65 and 85 years old with active or convalescent COVID-19.

V gene TRBV21-1 combines with J gene TRBJ1-5; TRBD1 is the table's D call, not checked against the DNA. TRBV21-1 is marked as a pseudogene. The CDR3 contains 13 residues. CDR3 bases: TGTGCCAGCAGCACACAGATAAATCAGCCCCAGCATTTT. This codes for CASSTQINQPQHF.

V usage is TRBV6-6 and J usage is TRBJ2-2, with 15 positions matching TRBD2. Per germline, CDR1 MNHNY and CDR2 SVGAGI (reference sequence). With 6 bases clipped from V and 4 bases from J, the junction kept 12 bases outside the gene matches. The CDR3 has 19 residues. The CDR3 sequence: CASSSGLAGGLRITGELFF. As DNA, the CDR3 is TGTGCCAGCAGCTCCGGACTAGCGGGGGGGTTGAGAATCACCGGGGAGCTGTTTTTT.

The J gene is TRBJ1-5, the V gene TRBV10-2; no reliable D call. Germline CDR1 and CDR2: WSHSY and SAAADI. This CDR3 contains 13 residues. Trimming removed 3 bases from V and 4 bases from J, with 7 bases in between. The CDR3 DNA reads TGCGCCAGCAGTGATTGGCAGAATCAGCCCCAGCATTTT. It specifies CASSDWQNQPQHF.

The rearrangement links TRBV11-3 to TRBJ2-1, with D possibly being TRBD2 (6 bases). V shed 5 bases and J shed 5 bases, with 13 bases lying between them. The germline gives CDR1 SGHNT, CDR2 YENEEA. This CDR3 is 14 amino acids long. The CDR3 loop reads CASSRGGLHNEQFF. For the CDR3, the DNA is TGTGCCAGCAGCCGTGGGGGACTCCACAATGAGCAGTTCTTC.

The V call is TRBV3-1 (or the pseudogene TRBV3-2), the J call TRBJ2-3; D gene unclear. CDR1 and CDR2 (germline): LGHDT, YNNKEL (reference sequence). This CDR3 is 12 amino acids long. V was pared by 2 bases and J by 5 bases, with 5 bases between. As DNA, the CDR3 is TGTGCCAGCAGCCAACGAGGAGATACGCAGTATTTT. Residues: CASSQRGDTQYF.

The chain recombines TRBV7-2 with TRBJ2-3, with 8 positions matching TRBD2. CDR3 length: 15 residues. Trimming removed 3 bases from V and 6 bases from J; junction bases left unmatched: 8. CDR1 and CDR2 (germline): SGHTA, FQGNSA. CDR3 residues: CASSFQAGAGDTQYF. The CDR3 coding sequence is TGTGCCAGCAGCTTCCAAGCGGGGGCCGGGGATACGCAGTATTTT.

V usage is TRBV15 and J usage is TRBJ2-2; TRBD2 matches 13 bases. The CDR3 runs 19 residues. The V gene end was trimmed by 0 bases and the J gene end by 2 bases; junction bases not matched to a gene: 6. The germline V gene encodes CDR1 LNHNV and CDR2 YYDKDF (reference sequence). CDR3 sequence: CATSRDLGLAGSNTGELFF. The CDR3 DNA follows: TGTGCCACCAGCAGAGATCTGGGACTAGCGGGAAGCAACACCGGGGAGCTGTTTTTT. Combining the CDR3 with reference TRBV15 and TRBJ2-2 gives the whole variable domain DAMVIQNPRYQVTQFGKPVTLSCSQTLNHNVMYWYQQKSSQAPKLLFHYYDKDFNNEADTPDNFQSRRPNTSFCFLDIRSPGLGDTAMYLCATSRDLGLAGSNTGELFFGEGSRLTVL.